These 29 T cell receptor beta chains share one sample of origin, sequenced in a study of PD-1 blockade in mismatch repair-deficient tumors. Their cognate antigens are unknown. Repertoires were generated with immunoSEQ multiplex PCR, while TCRdb's copy carries only in-frame clones and drops some. The sample consists of more than 7,500 clones, 80% to 90% of them appearing once. Specified time point: approximately 11-day in vitro stimulation with candidate neoantigen peptide 7. The material sequenced was cells cultured in vitro, taken from a patient treated with pembrolizumab. The receptors were gathered from an adult with mismatch repair-deficient cancer.

V usage is TRBV29-1 and J usage is TRBJ2-5; D may be TRBD1 or TRBD2 (5 bases each). This CDR3 region has 13 residues. Germline assignment: CDR1 SQVTM and CDR2 ANQGSEA. Trimming took 7 bases from V and 5 from J, leaving 17 bases between them. In DNA, the CDR3 is TGCAGCGCGATGGGGGAAGGGCGGGAGACCCAGTACTTC. The encoded protein is CSAMGEGRETQYF.

The table lists this clone with a few counts. The V call is TRBV5-6, the J call TRBJ2-7, with D uncertain. The germline V and J ends were trimmed by 6 bases and 8 bases, with 18 bases remaining between them. Germline V gene data show CDR1 as SGHDT and CDR2 as YYEEEE. This CDR3 comprises 13 residues. Written as DNA, the CDR3 is TGTGCCAGCACCCTACTGGAATCACACCAGCAGTACTTC. This sequence encodes CASTLLESHQQYF. Based on the CDR3 plus reference TRBV5-6 and TRBJ2-7, the full variable domain is DAGVTQSPTHLIKTRGQQVTLRCSPKSGHDTVSWYQQALGQGPQFIFQYYEEEERQRGNFPDRFSGHQFPNYSSELNVNALLLGDSALYLCASTLLESHQQYFGPGTRLTVT.

CDR3 nucleotides: TGTGCCAGCAGCAGGACTAGCGGGAGCTCCTACGAGCAGTACTTC. Translation gives CASSRTSGSSYEQYF. The V gene is TRBV6-1, the J gene TRBJ2-7; TRBD2 aligns across 13 bases. Germline CDR1 MNHNS, CDR2 SASEGT. The CDR3 has 15 amino acids. Unmatched junction bases numbered 2, after V lost 6 bases and J lost 0 bases.

Details on this clone: One end of the junction varies from germline; a read error may be responsible. The chain combines TRBV28 with TRBJ1-1; possible D gene TRBD1, 5 bases. This CDR3 comprises 14 residues. CDR1 MDHEN and CDR2 SYDVKM come from the germline V gene. CDR3 in DNA: TGTGCCAGCAGTATAACAGGACCGAACGCTGAAGCTTTCTTT. Its translation is CASSITGPNAEAFF.

For the CDR3, the DNA is TGTGCCAGCAGCCTCACTAGGGACACCGGGGAGCTGTTTTTT. As protein: CASSLTRDTGELFF. The chain recombines TRBV7-9 with TRBJ2-2, with D tentatively TRBD2 (5 bases). V was cut by 5 bases and J by 3 bases, with 10 bases left in between. CDR3 length: 14 amino acids. Germline V gene lookup returns CDR1 SEHNR and CDR2 FQNEAQ (reference sequence). Together with reference TRBV7-9 and TRBJ2-2, the CDR3 gives the full variable domain: DTGVSQNPRHKITKRGQNVTFRCDPISEHNRLYWYRQTLGQGPEFLTYFQNEAQLEKSRLLSDRFSAERPKGSFSTLEIQRTEQGDSAMYLCASSLTRDTGELFFGEGSRLTVL.

The CDR3 DNA reads TGTGCCTGGAGTGTAAGTGGAGGGGGTGTTCGGTCACCCCTCCACTTT. It translates to CAWSVSGGGVRSPLHF. The chain links TRBV30 to TRBJ1-6; weak D call: TRBD1 (6 bases). Germline CDR1 reads GTSNPN; CDR2 reads SVGIG (reference sequence). V lost 0 bases and J 10 bases, leaving 19 bases between the germline ends. This CDR3 has 16 amino acids.

The chain couples TRBV4-1 to TRBJ2-3; the match to TRBD2 covers 9 bases. The ends lost 3 bases at V and 11 bases at J; junction bases unmatched: 15. The CDR3 length is 16 residues. Germline CDR1 reads MGHRA; CDR2 reads YSYEKL. The CDR3 DNA follows: TGCGCCAGCAGCCAGTTGGGAGCGGGGGGCTCTGGGGGGCAGTATTTT. It specifies CASSQLGAGGSGGQYF.

The V gene is TRBV30, the J gene TRBJ1-2, with D perhaps matching TRBD1 (6 bases). This CDR3 spans 13 amino acids. The V and J ends lost 1 base and 7 bases respectively, with 13 bases between them. The V gene's germline CDR1 is GTSNPN and CDR2 SVGIG (reference sequence). CDR3 sequence reads: CAWSAPPGVGYTF. For the CDR3, the DNA is TGTGCCTGGAGTGCCCCTCCAGGGGTTGGCTACACCTTC.

The chain has TRBV7-9 and TRBJ1-5; 8 positions match TRBD1. J lost 3 bases, V lost 1 base, and 5 bases had no gene match. This CDR3 is 16 amino acids long. Germline CDR1 is SEHNR and CDR2 is FQNEAQ (reference sequence). The CDR3 region is CASSLGTGPVNQPQHF. The CDR3 nucleotides are TGTGCCAGCAGCTTAGGGACAGGGCCAGTCAATCAGCCCCAGCATTTT.

The V and J genes are TRBV11-3 and TRBJ2-7, with TRBD2 identical over 7 bases. This CDR3 has 20 amino acids. After removal of 2 bases from V and 3 bases from J, the junction contained 22 bases not matched to a gene. Germline V gives CDR1 SGHNT, CDR2 YENEEA. CDR3 coding DNA: TGTGCCAGCAGCTTAACCGTGGCTTTTGCTAGCGGAGGAGGGGTCTACGAGCAGTACTTC. The encoded protein is CASSLTVAFASGGGVYEQYF.

This sequence joins TRBV7-9 and TRBJ2-3, with 9 positions matching TRBD1. V was pared by 2 bases and J by 6 bases, with 3 bases of the junction left unmatched. The CDR3 has 14 amino acids. Looked up from germline, CDR1 is SEHNR and CDR2 is FQNEAQ (reference sequence). The CDR3 DNA reads TGTGCCAGCAGCTTATTACAGGGGGCGGATACGCAGTATTTT. Its translation is CASSLLQGADTQYF.

The count of this clone is one. The V call is TRBV7-9, the J call TRBJ2-3; a possible D gene is TRBD2 (5 bases). Germline loops: CDR1 SEHNR, CDR2 FQNEAQ (reference sequence). The V end was cut by 5 bases, the J end by 1 base, with 13 bases between. The CDR3 is made up of 15 amino acids. The CDR3 region has the DNA TGTGCCAGCAGCCGTACTAGAGAAGGCACAGATACGCAGTATTTT. It codes for CASSRTREGTDTQYF. The whole variable domain, remainder taken from reference TRBV7-9 and TRBJ2-3, is DTGVSQNPRHKITKRGQNVTFRCDPISEHNRLYWYRQTLGQGPEFLTYFQNEAQLEKSRLLSDRFSAERPKGSFSTLEIQRTEQGDSAMYLCASSRTREGTDTQYFGPGTRLTVL.

This clone was seen once. The chain employs TRBV9 and TRBJ2-2, with 7 nucleotides matching TRBD1. V lost 5 bases to trimming and J lost 1 base; unmatched junction nucleotides: 5. Germline CDR1 SGDLS, CDR2 YYNGEE. The CDR3 runs to 15 residues. In nucleotides, the CDR3 is TGTGCCAGCAGAAGGGGGCTACTGAACACCGGGGAGCTGTTTTTT. Protein product: CASRRGLLNTGELFF.

This rearrangement joins TRBV19 to TRBJ2-7; weak D call: TRBD1 (5 bases). In germline, CDR1 is LNHDA, CDR2 SQIVND (reference sequence). The CDR3 is 13 amino acids. The V end lost 1 base, the J end lost 6 bases, and 10 bases lay between the germline ends. In nucleotides, the CDR3 is TGTGCCAGTAGTATAGGAGAAGGGGCCGAGCAGTACTTC. Its protein is CASSIGEGAEQYF.

The V and J genes are TRBV4-1 and TRBJ2-7; D not resolved. The ends were cut back, 0 bases at V and 4 bases at J, with 13 bases in the middle. The CDR3 is 15 residues long. In germline, CDR1 is MGHRA, CDR2 YSYEKL. CDR3 residues: CASSQDYTTFYEQYF. CDR3 coding DNA: TGCGCCAGCAGCCAAGATTATACGACATTTTACGAGCAGTACTTC.

This clone was picked up a small number of times. The V call is TRBV16, the J call TRBJ1-3; possibly TRBD1 for D (6 bases). The CDR3 is 17 residues long. The V end lost 0 bases, the J end lost 4 bases, and 16 bases lay between the germline ends. Per the germline V gene, CDR1 is KGHSY and CDR2 is FQNENV. CDR3 DNA sequence: TGTGCCAGCAGCCAATCTACCCTCACAGGGAACGGAAACACCATATATTTT. Protein: CASSQSTLTGNGNTIYF. The full variable domain, its missing parts supplied by reference TRBV16 and TRBJ1-3, is GEEVAQTPKHLVRGEGQKAKLYCAPIKGHSYVFWYQQVLKNEFKFLISFQNENVFDETGMPKERFSAKCLPNSPCSLEIQATKLEDSAVYFCASSQSTLTGNGNTIYFGEGSWLTVV.

J is TRBJ1-3 and V is TRBV4-1; no clear D. CDR3 length: 15 residues. CDR1 and CDR2 from the germline V gene are MGHRA and YSYEKL. V was clipped by 3 bases and J by 0 bases, with 9 bases between them. CDR3 residues: CASSQLGASGNTIYF. In nucleotides, the CDR3 is TGCGCCAGCAGCCAGTTAGGAGCCTCTGGAAACACCATATATTTT.

In this sample, this clone is large. This chain uses TRBV6-1 with TRBJ1-5; 9 positions agree with TRBD1. Germline-derived CDR1 and CDR2 are MNHNS and SASEGT. The CDR3 extends over 13 amino acids. The trim removed 8 bases at V and 7 bases at J, leaving 6 bases unmatched. CDR3: CASGTGFQQPQHF. The DNA of the CDR3 is TGTGCCAGCGGGACAGGGTTTCAGCAGCCCCAGCATTTT.

As to this clone: One junction end disagrees with the germline gene, perhaps due to a read error. CDR3 in amino acids: CASSLGIGGTGGF. CDR3 DNA: TGTGCCAGCAGTTTGGGCATAGGCGGGACAGGGGGCTTC. The V and J genes are TRBV28 and TRBJ2-7; the match to TRBD1 covers 11 bases. Per the germline V gene, CDR1 is MDHEN and CDR2 is SYDVKM. This CDR3 has 13 amino acids.

This chain connects TRBV11-2 to TRBJ2-7; tentatively, D is TRBD2 (6 bases). Trimming took off 0 bases at V and 12 bases at J, with 15 bases between the two ends. CDR1 is SGHAT and CDR2 is FQNNGV in the germline V gene. The CDR3 has 13 residues. CDR3 DNA sequence: TGTGCCAGCAGCTTAGATGGAAGGACTATTTGGTACTTC. Protein sequence: CASSLDGRTIWYF.

This rearrangement joins TRBV30 to TRBJ2-5, with TRBD2 matching over 9 bases. This CDR3 has 15 residues. The trim removed 4 bases at V and 4 bases at J, leaving 10 bases unmatched. Germline V gene data show CDR1 as GTSNPN and CDR2 as SVGIG (reference sequence). This chain's CDR3 is CAWTRTPGLAETQYF. In nucleotides, the CDR3 is TGTGCCTGGACGCGGACACCGGGACTAGCAGAGACCCAGTACTTC.

This clone was recorded once. This chain uses TRBV14 with TRBJ2-1; D perhaps matches TRBD2 (5 bases). The CDR3 runs to 15 residues. Trimming left V 6 bases short and J 2 bases short, with 14 bases between. Germline values: CDR1 SGHDN, CDR2 FVKESK. CDR3 nucleotide sequence: TGTGCCAGCAGTCGCCGGGGATGGGCCTACAATGAGCAGTTCTTC. This encodes CASSRRGWAYNEQFF.

The chain joins TRBV6-6 to TRBJ1-5; a possible D gene is TRBD1 (6 bases). The ends were cut back, 8 bases at V and 9 bases at J, with 23 bases in the middle. The CDR3 covers 15 residues. In germline, CDR1 is MNHNY, CDR2 SVGAGI (reference sequence). The CDR3 sequence: CASGDTRIPSLPQHF. The DNA for the CDR3 is TGTGCCAGCGGGGACACCCGGATCCCTTCTCTGCCCCAGCATTTT.

The rearrangement joins TRBV25-1 to TRBJ1-2, with 12 bases aligning to TRBD1. V was pared by 9 bases and J by 7 bases, with 6 bases of the junction left unmatched. The CDR3 has 13 amino acids. Germline V gives CDR1 MGHDK, CDR2 SYGVNS. Here the CDR3 reads CASGGQGALGYTF. The CDR3 region has the DNA TGTGCCAGTGGGGGACAGGGGGCGCTTGGCTACACCTTC.

This clone showed up just a few times. The CDR3 DNA follows: TGTGCCAGCAGCTCCGTAGCGGGAGTTGCCTACGAGCAGTACTTC. The encoded protein is CASSSVAGVAYEQYF. The rearrangement uses TRBV5-4 and TRBJ2-7; TRBD2 agrees at 9 bases. This CDR3 contains 15 residues. The J segment lost 2 bases and the V segment lost 3 bases, leaving 6 bases of the junction unmatched. Germline V lookup: CDR1 SGHNT, CDR2 YYREEE (reference sequence).

In DNA form, the CDR3 reads TGTGCCAGCAGCTTAAGTCTAGCGGGATCCTACAATGAGCAGTTCTTC. Amino acid sequence: CASSLSLAGSYNEQFF. The chain is built from TRBV7-9 and TRBJ2-1, with 9 bases aligning to TRBD2. V shed 2 bases, J shed 1 base, and the junction held 3 bases outside the gene matches. Germline values: CDR1 SEHNR, CDR2 FQNEAQ (reference sequence). The CDR3 has 16 amino acids. The full variable domain, completed using reference TRBV7-9 and TRBJ2-1, is DTGVSQNPRHKITKRGQNVTFRCDPISEHNRLYWYRQTLGQGPEFLTYFQNEAQLEKSRLLSDRFSAERPKGSFSTLEIQRTEQGDSAMYLCASSLSLAGSYNEQFFGPGTRLTVL.

The chain recombines TRBV6-5 with TRBJ1-3; D is unclear. Germline V gene lookup returns CDR1 MNHEY and CDR2 SVGAGI. The CDR3 covers 15 residues. Trimming shortened V by 0 bases and J by 0 bases, and 6 bases separated the two germline ends. DNA of the CDR3: TGTGCCAGCAGTTACTCGATGGGCTCTGGAAACACCATATATTTT. It yields the protein CASSYSMGSGNTIYF.

The V call is TRBV5-4, the J call TRBJ1-5, with TRBD1 as a possible D gene (5 bases). Trimming removed 0 bases at V and 6 bases at J, with 13 bases between. The germline V gene has CDR1 SGHNT and CDR2 YYREEE (reference sequence). CDR3 length: 15 residues. In DNA form, the CDR3 reads TGTGCCAGCAGCTTGGGGGGGGACGCGGCTCAGCCCCAGCATTTT. Its translation: CASSLGGDAAQPQHF.

The chain links TRBV27 to TRBJ2-1, with no clear D. The CDR3 totals 13 residues. Between the trimmed V and J ends, which lost 0 bases and 6 bases, there was a span of 6 bases. Germline assignment: CDR1 MNHEY and CDR2 SMNVEV (reference sequence). For the CDR3, the DNA is TGTGCCAGCAGTTTATCGCACCGCAATGAGCAGTTCTTC. The encoded protein is CASSLSHRNEQFF.